The TCR beta chain described here comes from a study of T cells in Graves' hyperthyroidism and ophthalmopathy. Study results and limitations: Ophthalmopathy was predicted by the model a median of roughly 6.7 months ahead of onset.

A remark on this clonotype: What it recognizes is unknown. The junction differs from germline at one of its ends, possibly a read error.

Researchers amplified the TCR beta CDR3 regions from RNA transcripts. TCR CDR3 regions were first amplified by RT-PCR with HTBI primers. TCRdb itself ran the multiplex PCR reads through MiXCR, one entry per CDR3 protein. Of 400,000 or so distinct CDR3 sequences listed, roughly 15% were seen once; the top ten hold roughly a fifth. CDR1 is SGHAT, CDR2 FQDESV, per germline (reference sequence). The CDR3 is 17 residues long. Ophthalmopathy patients showed a Clinical Activity Score of at least 3, NOSPECS grade of at least 4 and duration under 3 months. V is TRBV11-1 and J is TRBJ2-3; D is possibly TRBD2 (7 bases). Sequencing was performed on blood. This clonotype originated in a woman in her thirties with Graves' ophthalmopathy. The CDR3 DNA is TGTACCAGCAGCTTAGATTTTGGGGGGGCCGGGAGAGATACGCAGTATTTT. This translates into CTSSLDFGGAGRDTQYF.